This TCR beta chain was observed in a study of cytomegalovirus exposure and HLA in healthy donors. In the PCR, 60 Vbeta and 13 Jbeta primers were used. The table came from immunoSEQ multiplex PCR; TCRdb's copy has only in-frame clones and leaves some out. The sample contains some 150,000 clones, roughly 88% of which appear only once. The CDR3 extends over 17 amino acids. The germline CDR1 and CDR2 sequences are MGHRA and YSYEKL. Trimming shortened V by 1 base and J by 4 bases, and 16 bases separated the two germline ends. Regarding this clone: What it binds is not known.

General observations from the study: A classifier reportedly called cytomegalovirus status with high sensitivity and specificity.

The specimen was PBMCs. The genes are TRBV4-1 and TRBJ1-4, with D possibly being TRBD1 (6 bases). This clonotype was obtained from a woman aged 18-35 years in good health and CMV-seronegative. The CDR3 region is CASSQGWGGLNNEKLFF. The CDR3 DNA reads TGCGCCAGCAGCCAAGGTTGGGGGGGGCTGAATAATGAAAAACTGTTTTTT.